The present T cell receptor (beta chain) was sequenced within a study of blood T cells in healthy people across ages. Donors ranged from about 6 to 95 years old and were healthy Caucasians in Russia. Every donor gave roughly 9.2 milliliters of peripheral blood. Points from the study as a whole: There were more naive CD4+ cells and higher diversity in long-lived donors than in aged donors.

On this clonotype itself: Its antigen is currently unknown.

Alongside a J-beta primer mix, a sample-barcoded 5' primer served in a second PCR lasting about 6 to 11 cycles. Each cDNA molecule was tagged by a template-switch adaptor with 12 random nucleotides. One entry per CDR3 protein, called by TCRdb with MiXCR from the 5' RACE reads. The table lists approximately 800,000 distinct CDR3 sequences, around 36% of them singletons, with approximately 12% in the top ten. This sequence originates from a man between 18 and 29 years old in good health. The sample comprised blood.

CDR3 coding DNA: TGTGCCAGCAGCTGGCAATCGGGAAGTACAGATACGCAGTATTTT. Translating gives CASSWQSGSTDTQYF. The chain joins TRBV7-9 to TRBJ2-3; weak D call: TRBD2 (5 bases). Per the germline V gene, CDR1 is SEHNR and CDR2 is FQNEAQ (reference sequence). The CDR3 consists of 15 residues. Trimming removed 4 bases from V and 3 bases from J, with 14 bases in between.